The T cell receptor beta chain under discussion was sequenced for a study of Graves' ophthalmopathy and Graves' hyperthyroidism. Study-wide points: Blood samples also showed most expanded thyroid clonotypes exceeding 0.001 frequency.

In regard to this clonotype: Its antigen is unknown.

Trimming took 4 bases from V and 5 from J, leaving 11 bases between them. Germline CDR1 reads SGHTA; CDR2 reads FQGNSA. There are 14 residues in the CDR3. Researchers took RNA transcripts and amplified TCR beta CDR3 regions from them. Investigators did first-round RT-PCR with HTBI primers, then second-round multiplex PCR. TCRdb called the multiplex PCR reads again in MiXCR, with one record for every CDR3 protein. The sample has 40,000 to 45,000 distinct CDR3 sequences, roughly half seen once. This TCR was sampled from an adult man with Graves' ophthalmopathy. The rearrangement links TRBV7-2 to TRBJ1-4; no firm D call. The specimen was peripheral blood. In DNA, the CDR3 is TGTGCCAGCAGCTGGCTGGGTGCAAATGAAAAACTGTTTTTT. This encodes CASSWLGANEKLFF.